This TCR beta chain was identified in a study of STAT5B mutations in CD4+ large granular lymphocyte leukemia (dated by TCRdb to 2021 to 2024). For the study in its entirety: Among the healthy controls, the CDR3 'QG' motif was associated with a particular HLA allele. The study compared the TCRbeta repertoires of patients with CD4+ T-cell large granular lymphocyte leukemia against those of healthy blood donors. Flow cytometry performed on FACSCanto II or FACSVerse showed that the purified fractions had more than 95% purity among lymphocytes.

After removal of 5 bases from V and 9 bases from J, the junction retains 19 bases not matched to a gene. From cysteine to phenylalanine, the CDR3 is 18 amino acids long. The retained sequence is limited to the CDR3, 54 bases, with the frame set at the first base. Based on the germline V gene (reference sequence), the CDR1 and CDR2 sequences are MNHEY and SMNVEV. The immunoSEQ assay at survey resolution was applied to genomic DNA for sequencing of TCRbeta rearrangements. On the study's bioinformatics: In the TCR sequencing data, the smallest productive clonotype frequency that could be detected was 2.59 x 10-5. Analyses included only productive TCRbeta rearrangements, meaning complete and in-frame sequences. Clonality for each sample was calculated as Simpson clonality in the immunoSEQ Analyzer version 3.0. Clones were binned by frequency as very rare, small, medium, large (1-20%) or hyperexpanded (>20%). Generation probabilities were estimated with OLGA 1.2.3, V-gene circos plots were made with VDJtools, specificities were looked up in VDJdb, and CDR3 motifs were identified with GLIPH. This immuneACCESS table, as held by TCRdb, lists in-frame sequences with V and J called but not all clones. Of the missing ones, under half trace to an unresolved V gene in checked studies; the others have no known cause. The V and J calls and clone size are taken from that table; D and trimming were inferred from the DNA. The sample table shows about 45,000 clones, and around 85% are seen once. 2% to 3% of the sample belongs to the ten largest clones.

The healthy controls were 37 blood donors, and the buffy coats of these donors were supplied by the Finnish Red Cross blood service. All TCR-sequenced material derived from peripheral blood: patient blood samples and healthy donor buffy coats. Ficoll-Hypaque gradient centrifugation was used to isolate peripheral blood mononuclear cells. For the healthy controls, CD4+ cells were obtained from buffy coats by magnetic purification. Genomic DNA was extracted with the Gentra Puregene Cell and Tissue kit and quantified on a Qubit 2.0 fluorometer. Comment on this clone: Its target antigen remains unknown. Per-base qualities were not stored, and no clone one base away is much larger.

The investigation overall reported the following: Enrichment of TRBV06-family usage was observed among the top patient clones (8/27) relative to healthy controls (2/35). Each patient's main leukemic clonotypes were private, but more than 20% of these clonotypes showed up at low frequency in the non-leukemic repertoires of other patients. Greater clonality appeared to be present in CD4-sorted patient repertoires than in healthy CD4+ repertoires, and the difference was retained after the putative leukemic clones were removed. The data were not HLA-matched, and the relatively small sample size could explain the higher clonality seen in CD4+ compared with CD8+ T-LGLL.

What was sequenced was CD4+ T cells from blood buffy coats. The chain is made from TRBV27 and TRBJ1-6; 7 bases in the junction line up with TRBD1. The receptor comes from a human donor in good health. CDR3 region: CASSRDSWGSEGGSPLHF. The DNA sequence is TGTGCCAGCAGTCGGGACAGTTGGGGATCAGAGGGTGGTTCACCCCTCCACTTT.